Presented here are 13 T cell receptor beta chains from one specimen sequenced in a study of T cells in localized non-small cell lung cancer. Clones were read by immunoSEQ multiplex PCR, and TCRdb kept only the in-frame ones, dropping some. Of 7,000 to 8,500 clones listed, more than 20% are singletons. Sequenced here: lung tumor tissue, sampled before any cancer treatment. These receptors were obtained from a man between 40 and 75 years old with stage III squamous cell lung carcinoma.

This rearrangement joins TRBV11-3 to TRBJ1-5, with D perhaps matching TRBD1 (5 bases). V was clipped by 5 bases and J by 4 bases, with 15 bases between them. There are 15 residues in the CDR3. CDR1 SGHNT and CDR2 YENEEA come from the germline V gene. This CDR3 reads CASSPDTLSNQPQHF. The CDR3 nucleotides read TGTGCCAGCAGCCCGGACACGCTGAGTAATCAGCCCCAGCATTTT.

This clone has a handful of counts. The chain recombines TRBV28 with TRBJ1-5; D may be TRBD1 (6 bases). V lost 5 bases and J 2 bases, leaving 16 bases between the germline ends. This CDR3 region has 16 residues. CDR1 and CDR2 from the germline V gene are MDHEN and SYDVKM. CDR3: CASSIGTPGGNQPQHF. In nucleotides, the CDR3 is TGTGCCAGCAGTATCGGGACACCGGGAGGCAATCAGCCCCAGCATTTT.

This clone is termed medium-sized. The J gene is TRBJ1-5, the V gene TRBV11-3; D is unresolved. This CDR3 comprises 16 residues. V was cut by 5 bases and J by 2 bases, with 16 bases left in between. Germline lookup yields CDR1 SGHNT and CDR2 YENEEA. The CDR3 region is CASSQLTDSRNQPQHF. Written as DNA, the CDR3 is TGTGCCAGCAGCCAACTGACGGACTCCCGCAATCAGCCCCAGCATTTT.

The V call is TRBV18, the J call TRBJ1-4, with D unresolved. This CDR3 is 15 amino acids long. CDR1 KGHSH and CDR2 LQKENI come from the germline V gene. V lost 3 bases and J lost 5, with 13 bases in between. CDR3 nucleotide sequence: TGTGCCAGCTCACCGCAAGGAGTTTTAAATGAAAAACTGTTTTTT. Its protein is CASSPQGVLNEKLFF.

The V gene is TRBV19, the J gene TRBJ2-1, with 8 nucleotides matching TRBD2. Per the germline V gene, CDR1 is LNHDA and CDR2 is SQIVND (reference sequence). V lost 0 bases to trimming and J lost 7 bases; unmatched junction nucleotides: 2. The CDR3 runs to 14 residues. The CDR3 here is CASSIDGRANEQFF. As DNA, the CDR3 is TGTGCCAGTAGTATAGACGGGAGGGCGAATGAGCAGTTCTTC.

In its sample, this clone was seen a few times. The chain carries TRBV11-3 and TRBJ2-1, with 8 bases identical to TRBD2. Germline assignment: CDR1 SGHNT and CDR2 YENEEA. V trimming: 2 bases; J trimming: 5 bases; junction bases outside the gene matches: 14. The CDR3 length is 18 residues. The CDR3 loop reads CASSLPSGSVRGDNEQFF. In DNA, the CDR3 is TGTGCCAGCAGCTTACCGAGCGGGAGTGTCCGTGGGGACAATGAGCAGTTCTTC.

This clone was counted only a few times. The V gene is TRBV7-6, the J gene TRBJ1-4; D is unresolved. The CDR3 is 15 amino acids. V was trimmed by 5 bases and J by 4 bases, leaving 14 bases between them. Germline CDR1 and CDR2: SGHVS and FNYEAQ. Written as DNA, the CDR3 is TGTGCCAGCAGCGGCCGCCCTATGATTAATGAAAAACTGTTTTTT. It encodes CASSGRPMINEKLFF.

This sequence joins TRBV6-8 and TRBJ1-2; D remains unclear. Trimming stripped 2 bases from V and 6 bases from J, with 7 bases between. The CDR3 is 12 residues long. Germline-derived CDR1 and CDR2 are MNHGY and SAAAGT. For the CDR3, the DNA is TGTGCCAGCAGTTACCCCGTAGATGGCTACACCTTC. Its translation is CASSYPVDGYTF.

Only a few counts were recorded for this clone. This chain connects TRBV11-3 to TRBJ2-2; TRBD1 agrees at 9 bases. The ends lost 5 bases at V and 3 bases at J; junction bases unmatched: 10. Germline loops: CDR1 SGHNT, CDR2 YENEEA. This CDR3 has 17 residues. CDR3 in amino acids: CASSPRDRAVDTGELFF. For the CDR3, the DNA is TGTGCCAGCAGCCCCCGGGACAGGGCGGTTGACACCGGGGAGCTGTTTTTT.

This clone was seen only a few times. The rearrangement joins TRBV6-8 to TRBJ2-7; 9 bases align to TRBD1. V dropped 6 bases and J dropped 1; count of bases not matched to a gene: 13. Looked up from germline, CDR1 is MNHGY and CDR2 is SAAAGT. The CDR3 is 17 amino acids. The chain's CDR3 is CASRAGQGQSRSYEQYF. For the CDR3, the DNA is TGTGCCAGCAGGGCGGGACAGGGACAATCTAGGTCCTACGAGCAGTACTTC.

This clone turned up a few times. The V call is TRBV6-8, the J call TRBJ1-2; D perhaps matches TRBD1 (5 bases). This CDR3 has 12 amino acids. Germline V lookup: CDR1 MNHGY, CDR2 SAAAGT. Trimming pared 6 bases from V and 2 bases from J, leaving 7 bases between. The CDR3 nucleotides are TGTGCCAGCAGGGAGGGGAACTATGGCTACACCTTC. It specifies CASREGNYGYTF.

This clone was found a few times. This chain connects TRBV28 to TRBJ2-2, with 7 bases matching TRBD2. The V gene's germline CDR1 is MDHEN and CDR2 SYDVKM. J was trimmed by 1 base and V by 3 bases; bases with no gene match: 8. The CDR3 loop spans 17 amino acids. The CDR3 coding sequence is TGTGCCAGCAGTTTCCCCCTGGGGGAGGGGAACACCGGGGAGCTGTTTTTT. It yields the protein CASSFPLGEGNTGELFF.

Only a few counts were recorded for this clone. The chain employs TRBV7-1 and TRBJ1-2; 7 bases fit TRBD1. TRBV7-1 is filed as an ORF, its function uncertain. CDR3 length: 14 amino acids. The junction had 4 bases not matched to a gene; V was cut back by 4 bases and J by 2 bases. The CDR3 protein is CASSLGRGNYGYTF. The CDR3, as DNA: TGTGCCAGCAGCTTGGGCAGGGGGAACTATGGCTACACCTTC.